This T cell receptor beta chain derives from a study of control samples from healthy donors and cancer patients. This CDR3 spans 14 amino acids. Germline V gives CDR1 MDHEN, CDR2 SYDVKM. Trimming shortened V by 3 bases and J by 4 bases, and 9 bases separated the two germline ends. TCRdb's table, derived via immunoSEQ multiplex PCR, lists solely in-frame clones and lacks some. The table shows some 66,000 clones, with 65% to 90% occurring only once. Sequenced: blood. The TCR was taken from a man in his forties in good health. The chain uses TRBV28 and TRBJ1-4, with D maybe TRBD1 (6 bases). CDR3 region: CASSFRGGNEKLFF. CDR3 sequence (DNA): TGTGCCAGCAGTTTTAGGGGGGGTAATGAAAAACTGTTTTTT. Full variable domain (outside the CDR3, taken from reference TRBV28 and TRBJ1-4): DVKVTQSSRYLVKRTGEKVFLECVQDMDHENMFWYRQDPGLGLRLIYFSYDVKMKEKGDIPEGYSVSREKKERFSLILESASTNQTSMYLCASSFRGGNEKLFFGSGTQLSVL.